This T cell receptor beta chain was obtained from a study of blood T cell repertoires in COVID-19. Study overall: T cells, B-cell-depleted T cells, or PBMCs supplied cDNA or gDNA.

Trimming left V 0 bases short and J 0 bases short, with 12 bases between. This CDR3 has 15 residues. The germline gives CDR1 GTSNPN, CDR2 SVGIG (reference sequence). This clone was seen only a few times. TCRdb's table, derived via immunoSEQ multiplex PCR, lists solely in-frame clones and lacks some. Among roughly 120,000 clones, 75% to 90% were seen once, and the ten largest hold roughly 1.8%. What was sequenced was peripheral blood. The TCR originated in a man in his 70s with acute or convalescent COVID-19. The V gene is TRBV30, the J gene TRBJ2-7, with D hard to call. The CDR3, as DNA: TGTGCCTGGAGTGTGAGGCAGATCTTCTCCTACGAGCAGTACTTC. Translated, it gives CAWSVRQIFSYEQYF.